This is a list of T cell receptor beta chains from one sample in a study of CD8 T cells in ankylosing spondylitis. TCRdb called the 5' RACE reads again in MiXCR, with one record for every CDR3 protein. This sample has 330,000 or so distinct CDR3 sequences, with roughly 8% found just once. Sequencing was performed on blood, either unsorted or a sorted T cell fraction (not recorded which). These receptors came from a male donor with ankylosing spondylitis. CDR3s include the opening cysteine and the closing phenylalanine or tryptophan. A D gene is named only where the DNA matches it firmly. Clone sizes are given selectively: once, few, many, or a class where the clone is expanded.

J gene | D gene | V gene | clone size | CDR3 protein | CDR3 DNA
TRBJ1-1 | NA | TRBV29-1 | NA | CSVAGWGSVAFF | TGCAGCGTAGCCGGGTGGGGTTCGGTAGCTTTCTTT
TRBJ2-3 | NA | TRBV16 | few | CASSQAQAGSSDTQYF | TGTGCCAGCAGCCAAGCCCAGGCAGGGTCTTCAGATACGCAGTATTTT
TRBJ2-5 | TRBD2 | TRBV6-2/TRBV6-3 | NA | CASSYSLAGVRETQYF | TGTGCCAGCAGTTACTCCTTAGCGGGAGTGCGAGAGACCCAGTACTTC
TRBJ1-5 | NA | TRBV25-1 | NA | CASSESHYSNQPQHF | TGTGCCAGCAGTGAATCTCATTATAGCAATCAGCCCCAGCATTTT
TRBJ2-3 | TRBD2 | TRBV28 | NA | CASGAGGNPSTDTQYF | TGTGCCAGCGGGGCGGGAGGCAATCCTAGCACAGATACGCAGTATTTT
TRBJ2-7 | TRBD1 | TRBV6-1 | many | CASSGRQGGEYEQYF | TGTGCCAGCAGTGGAAGACAGGGGGGCGAGTACGAGCAGTACTTC
TRBJ2-7 | TRBD1 | TRBV27 | many | CASSFNRGAYEQYF | TGTGCCAGCAGTTTCAACAGGGGTGCCTACGAGCAGTACTTC
TRBJ2-1 | TRBD1 | TRBV5-6 | many | CASSYVTGGVGQFF | TGTGCCAGCAGCTACGTCACAGGGGGAGTAGGGCAGTTCTTC
TRBJ2-7 | TRBD2 | TRBV27 | few | CASSSYRDYSYEQYF | TGTGCCAGCAGTTCTTACCGGGACTACTCCTACGAGCAGTACTTC
TRBJ2-1 | NA | TRBV18 | NA | CASSNSGANEQFF | TGTGCCAGCTCAAATTCGGGGGCCAATGAGCAGTTCTTC
TRBJ2-7 | NA | TRBV13 | few | CASSFQGRGSYEQYF | TGTGCCAGCAGCTTCCAGGGGAGGGGCTCCTACGAGCAGTACTTC
TRBJ1-4 | TRBD1 | TRBV5-1 | NA | CASSWGDRDNEKLFF | TGCGCCAGCAGCTGGGGGGACAGGGATAATGAAAAACTGTTTTTT
TRBJ2-1 | TRBD2 | TRBV18 | few | CASSPRTAGFYNEQFF | TGTGCCAGCTCACCACGCACAGCGGGGTTTTACAATGAGCAGTTCTTC
TRBJ2-5 | NA | TRBV5-1 | few | CASSLEVGRETQYF | TGCGCCAGCAGCTTGGAGGTGGGCCGGGAGACCCAGTACTTC
TRBJ2-2 | NA | TRBV5-1 | many | CASSLGGANTGELFF | TGCGCCAGCAGCTTGGGCGGAGCGAACACCGGGGAGCTGTTTTTT
TRBJ2-7 | TRBD1 | TRBV4-1 | NA | CASSQPGQGSYEQYF | TGCGCCAGCAGCCAGCCGGGACAGGGATCCTACGAGCAGTACTTC
TRBJ2-7 | NA | TRBV20-1 | few | CSTSRDLSSYEQYF | TGCAGTACTTCCCGGGACTTAAGCTCCTACGAGCAGTACTTC
TRBJ2-1 | NA | TRBV7-9 | many | CASSLMGMGQFF | TGTGCCAGCAGCTTAATGGGGATGGGGCAGTTCTTC
TRBJ2-7 | NA | TRBV10-3 | few | CATSSVYEQYF | TGTGCCACGTCTTCGGTCTACGAGCAGTACTTC
TRBJ2-5 | TRBD2 | TRBV4-3 | few | CASSRWRTSGKETQYF | TGCGCCAGCAGCCGCTGGAGGACTAGCGGCAAAGAGACCCAGTACTTC
TRBJ2-1 | TRBD1 | TRBV7-2 | few | CASSLEDRGSEQFF | TGTGCCAGCAGCTTAGAGGACAGGGGAAGTGAGCAGTTCTTC
TRBJ2-7 | NA | TRBV15 | few | CATSREGVSYEQYF | TGTGCCACCAGCAGAGAAGGGGTCTCCTACGAGCAGTACTTC
TRBJ2-7 | TRBD1 | TRBV4-2 | few | CASSQTQGLHEQYF | TGTGCCAGCAGCCAAACACAGGGGCTCCACGAGCAGTACTTC
TRBJ1-1 | NA | TRBV5-5 | few | CASSLGGELNTEAFF | TGTGCCAGCAGCTTGGGTGGTGAGCTGAACACTGAAGCTTTCTTT
TRBJ2-1 | TRBD2 | TRBV20-1 | many | CSARREGTYNEQFF | TGCAGTGCTAGACGGGAGGGAACCTACAATGAGCAGTTCTTC
TRBJ2-1 | NA | TRBV24-1 | many | CATSDLSYNEQFF | TGTGCCACCAGTGATTTGTCCTACAATGAGCAGTTCTTC
TRBJ2-1 | NA | TRBV6-1 | few | CASSEWDGIEYNEQFF | TGTGCCAGCAGTGAATGGGACGGGATAGAGTACAATGAGCAGTTCTTC
TRBJ1-5 | NA | TRBV20-1 | few | CSANSGDQPQHF | TGCAGTGCTAATTCAGGGGATCAGCCCCAGCATTTT
TRBJ1-2 | NA | TRBV4-1 | NA | CASSHRGDYGYTF | TGCGCCAGCAGCCATAGAGGAGACTATGGCTACACCTTC
TRBJ2-2 | NA | TRBV10-3 | few | CAISSAAGHHTGELFF | TGTGCCATCAGCTCGGCCGCCGGGCACCACACCGGGGAGCTGTTTTTT
TRBJ2-7 | NA | TRBV4-1 | many | CASSQASGAYEQYF | TGCGCCAGCAGCCAGGCGAGCGGAGCCTACGAGCAGTACTTC
TRBJ2-1 | TRBD1 | TRBV6-2/TRBV6-3 | many | CASSTWTGSSYNEQFF | TGTGCCAGCAGTACCTGGACAGGAAGCTCCTACAATGAGCAGTTCTTC
TRBJ2-7 | NA | TRBV12-3/TRBV12-4 | NA | CASSPGDIAYEQYF | TGTGCCAGCAGCCCGGGTGACATCGCCTACGAGCAGTACTTC
TRBJ1-5 | NA | TRBV6-1 | many | CASSRDAVLGQPQHF | TGTGCCAGCAGTAGAGATGCGGTTTTGGGCCAGCCCCAGCATTTT
TRBJ1-5 | NA | TRBV5-1 | NA | CASSPWGGRDGQPQHF | TGCGCCAGCAGCCCGTGGGGCGGCAGGGACGGTCAGCCCCAGCATTTT
TRBJ2-7 | TRBD1 | TRBV27 | NA | CASSGQGPSYEQYF | TGTGCCAGCAGCGGACAGGGGCCGTCCTACGAGCAGTACTTC
TRBJ1-3 | NA | TRBV7-2 | many | CASSPSRGRGNTIYF | TGTGCCAGCAGCCCCAGCCGGGGACGTGGAAACACCATATATTTT
TRBJ1-3 | NA | TRBV2 | few | CASSEGATSGNTIYF | TGTGCCAGCAGTGAAGGGGCTACCTCTGGAAACACCATATATTTT
TRBJ1-3 | NA | TRBV12-3/TRBV12-4 | NA | CASSLGQTYSGNTIYF | TGTGCCAGCAGTTTAGGGCAGACTTACTCTGGAAACACCATATATTTT
TRBJ2-1 | NA | TRBV18 | few | CASSLTGTNEQFF | TGTGCCAGCTCACTCACCGGGACCAATGAGCAGTTCTTC